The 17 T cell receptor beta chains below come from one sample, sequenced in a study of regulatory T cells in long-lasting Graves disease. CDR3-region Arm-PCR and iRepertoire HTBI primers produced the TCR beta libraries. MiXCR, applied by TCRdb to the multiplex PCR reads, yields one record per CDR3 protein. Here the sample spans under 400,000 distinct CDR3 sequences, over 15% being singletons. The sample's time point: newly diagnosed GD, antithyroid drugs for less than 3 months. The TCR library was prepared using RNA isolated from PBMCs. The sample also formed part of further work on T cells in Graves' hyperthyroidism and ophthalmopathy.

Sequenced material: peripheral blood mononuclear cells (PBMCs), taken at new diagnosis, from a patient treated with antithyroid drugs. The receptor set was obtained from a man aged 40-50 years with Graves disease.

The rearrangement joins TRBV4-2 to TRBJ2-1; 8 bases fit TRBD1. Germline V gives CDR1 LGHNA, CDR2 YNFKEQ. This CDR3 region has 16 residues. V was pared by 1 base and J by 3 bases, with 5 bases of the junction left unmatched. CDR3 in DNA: TGTGCCAGCAGCCAAGGAAACAGGGGGTTCTACAATGAGCAGTTCTTC. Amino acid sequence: CASSQGNRGFYNEQFF.

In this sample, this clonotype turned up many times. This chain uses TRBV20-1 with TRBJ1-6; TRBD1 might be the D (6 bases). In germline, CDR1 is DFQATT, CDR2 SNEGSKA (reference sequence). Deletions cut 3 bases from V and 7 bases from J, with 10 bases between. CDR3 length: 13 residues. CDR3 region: CSARRQGNSPLHF. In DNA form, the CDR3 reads TGCAGTGCTAGGCGGCAGGGGAATTCACCCCTCCACTTT.

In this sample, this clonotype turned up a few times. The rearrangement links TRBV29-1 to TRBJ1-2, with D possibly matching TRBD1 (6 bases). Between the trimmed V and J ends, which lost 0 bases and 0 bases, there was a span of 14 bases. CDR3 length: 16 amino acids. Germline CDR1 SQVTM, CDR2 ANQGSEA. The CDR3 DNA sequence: TGCAGCGTTGAAGATGCGCAGGGGAAGACTAACTATGGCTACACCTTC. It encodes CSVEDAQGKTNYGYTF.

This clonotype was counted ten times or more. CDR3 amino acids: CAISERGTANQPQHF. In nucleotides, the CDR3 is TGTGCCATCAGTGAGCGAGGGACAGCGAATCAGCCCCAGCATTTT. The chain carries TRBV10-3 and TRBJ1-5; 7 bases align to TRBD1. From germline, CDR1 is ENHRY and CDR2 SYGVKD. Germline trimming cut 2 bases from V and 4 bases from J; bases unmatched to any gene: 5. This CDR3 is 15 amino acids long.

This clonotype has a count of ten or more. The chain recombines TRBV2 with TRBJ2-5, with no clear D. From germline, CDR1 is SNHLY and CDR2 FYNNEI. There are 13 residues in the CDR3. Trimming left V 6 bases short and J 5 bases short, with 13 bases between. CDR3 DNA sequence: TGTGCCAGCAGCGCCAGCCGCGGCGAGACCCAGTACTTC. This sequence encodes CASSASRGETQYF. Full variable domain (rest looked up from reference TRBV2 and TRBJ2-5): EPEVTQTPSHQVTQMGQEVILRCVPISNHLYFYWYRQILGQKVEFLVSFYNNEISEKSEIFDDQFSVERPDGSNFTLKIRSTKLEDSAMYFCASSASRGETQYFGPGTRLLVL.

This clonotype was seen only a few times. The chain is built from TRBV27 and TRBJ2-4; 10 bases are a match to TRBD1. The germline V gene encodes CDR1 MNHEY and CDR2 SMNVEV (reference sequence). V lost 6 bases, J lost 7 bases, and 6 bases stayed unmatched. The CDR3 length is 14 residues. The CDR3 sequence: CASRPTGGFNIQYF. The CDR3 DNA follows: TGTGCCAGCAGACCGACAGGGGGCTTCAACATTCAGTACTTC.

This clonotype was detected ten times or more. CDR3 DNA sequence: TGTGCCAGCAGTGGGATGAATTTAGGGACAGACTCCTACAATGAGCAGTTCTTC. Protein product: CASSGMNLGTDSYNEQFF. V usage is TRBV2 and J usage is TRBJ2-1; 7 bases align to TRBD1. V lost 4 bases to trimming and J lost 0 bases; unmatched junction nucleotides: 12. Germline V CDR1 and CDR2: SNHLY, FYNNEI. The CDR3 runs 18 residues. The complete variable domain, with remaining parts taken from reference TRBV2 and TRBJ2-1, reads EPEVTQTPSHQVTQMGQEVILRCVPISNHLYFYWYRQILGQKVEFLVSFYNNEISEKSEIFDDQFSVERPDGSNFTLKIRSTKLEDSAMYFCASSGMNLGTDSYNEQFFGPGTRLTVL.

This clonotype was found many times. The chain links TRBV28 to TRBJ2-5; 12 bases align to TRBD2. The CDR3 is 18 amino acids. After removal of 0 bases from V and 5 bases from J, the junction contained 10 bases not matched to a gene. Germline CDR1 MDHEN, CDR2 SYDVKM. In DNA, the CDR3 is TGTGCCAGCAGTTTATGGACAGCTAGCGGGGGGGCCGCGGAGACCCAGTACTTC. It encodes CASSLWTASGGAAETQYF.

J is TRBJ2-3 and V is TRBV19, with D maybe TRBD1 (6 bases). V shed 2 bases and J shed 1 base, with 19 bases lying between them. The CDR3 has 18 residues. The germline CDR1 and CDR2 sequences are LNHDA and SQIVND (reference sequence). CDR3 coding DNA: TGTGCCAGTAGTATATGGGCAGGGGTGTTACTCGGCACAGATACGCAGTATTTT. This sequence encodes CASSIWAGVLLGTDTQYF.

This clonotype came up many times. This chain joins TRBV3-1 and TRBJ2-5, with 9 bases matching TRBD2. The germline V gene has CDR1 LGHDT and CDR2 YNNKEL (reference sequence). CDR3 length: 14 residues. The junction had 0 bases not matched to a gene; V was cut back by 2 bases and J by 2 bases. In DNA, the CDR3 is TGTGCCAGCAGCCAACTAGCGGGGCAAGAGACCCAGTACTTC. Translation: CASSQLAGQETQYF.

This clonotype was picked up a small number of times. CDR3 DNA sequence: TGTGCCAGCATACAGGGAAAGGGACCTGGGGCCAACGTCCTGACTTTC. Translating it yields CASIQGKGPGANVLTF. The genes are TRBV11-1 and TRBJ2-6; D is perhaps TRBD1 (6 bases). The length of the CDR3 is 16 residues. V dropped 7 bases and J dropped 2 bases, with 15 bases sitting between them. Germline V CDR1 and CDR2: SGHAT, FQDESV (reference sequence).

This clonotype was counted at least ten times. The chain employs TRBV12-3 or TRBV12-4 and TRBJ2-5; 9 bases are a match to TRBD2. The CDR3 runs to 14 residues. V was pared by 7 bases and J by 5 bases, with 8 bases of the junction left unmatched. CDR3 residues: CASTLRGGKETQYF. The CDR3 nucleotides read TGTGCCAGCACCTTGCGGGGGGGGAAGGAGACCCAGTACTTC.

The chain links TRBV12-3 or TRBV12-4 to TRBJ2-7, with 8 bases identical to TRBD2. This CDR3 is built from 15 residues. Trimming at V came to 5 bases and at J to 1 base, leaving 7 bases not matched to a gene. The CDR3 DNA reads TGTGCCAGCAGTGGACTAGCCGGGACTTCCTACGAGCAGTACTTC. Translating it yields CASSGLAGTSYEQYF.

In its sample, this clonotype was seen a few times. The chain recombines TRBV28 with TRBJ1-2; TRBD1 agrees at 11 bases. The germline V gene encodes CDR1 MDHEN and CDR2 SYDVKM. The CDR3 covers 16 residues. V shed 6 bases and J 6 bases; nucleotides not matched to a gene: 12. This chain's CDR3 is CASRTPGTGGIDGYTF. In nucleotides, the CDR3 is TGTGCCAGCAGAACCCCCGGGACAGGGGGTATTGATGGCTACACCTTC.

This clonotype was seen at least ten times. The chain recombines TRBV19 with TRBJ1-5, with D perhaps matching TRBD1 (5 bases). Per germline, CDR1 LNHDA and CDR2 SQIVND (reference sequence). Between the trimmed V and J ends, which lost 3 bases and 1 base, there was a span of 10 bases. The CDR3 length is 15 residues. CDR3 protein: CASSITRVSNQPQHF. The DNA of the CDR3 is TGTGCCAGTAGTATCACCAGGGTAAGCAATCAGCCCCAGCATTTT.

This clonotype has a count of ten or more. As DNA, the CDR3 is TGTGCCAGCTCACCACCGAGGTCGAGACAGGGCGCGATGAACACTGAAGCTTTCTTT. This codes for CASSPPRSRQGAMNTEAFF. V usage is TRBV18 and J usage is TRBJ1-1; TRBD1 aligns across 7 bases. CDR1 is KGHSH and CDR2 is LQKENI in the germline V gene. Trimming removed 0 bases from V and 0 bases from J; junction bases left unmatched: 13. CDR3 length: 19 amino acids.

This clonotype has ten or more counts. For the CDR3, the DNA is TGCGCCAGCAGCTTGGACTGGCAGCAAGAGACCCAGTACTTC. Translation: CASSLDWQQETQYF. This sequence joins TRBV5-1 and TRBJ2-5; no definite D call. The CDR3 is made up of 14 amino acids. Trimming took 0 bases from V and 2 from J, leaving 8 bases between them. Germline assignment: CDR1 SGHRS and CDR2 YFSETQ. Full variable domain (remainder filled in from reference TRBV5-1 and TRBJ2-5): KAGVTQTPRYLIKTRGQQVTLSCSPISGHRSVSWYQQTPGQGLQFLFEYFSETQRNKGNFPGRFSGRQFSNSRSEMNVSTLELGDSALYLCASSLDWQQETQYFGPGTRLLVL.